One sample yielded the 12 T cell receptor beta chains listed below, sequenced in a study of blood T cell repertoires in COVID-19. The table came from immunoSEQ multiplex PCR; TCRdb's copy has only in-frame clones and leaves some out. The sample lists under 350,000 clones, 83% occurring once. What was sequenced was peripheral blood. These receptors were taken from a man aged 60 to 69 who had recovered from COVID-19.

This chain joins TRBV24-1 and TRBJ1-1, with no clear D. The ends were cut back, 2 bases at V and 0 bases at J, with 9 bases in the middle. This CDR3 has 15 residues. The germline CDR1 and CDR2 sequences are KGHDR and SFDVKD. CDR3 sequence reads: CATSDSRVLNTEAFF. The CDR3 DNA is TGTGCCACCAGTGATTCGCGGGTCTTGAACACTGAAGCTTTCTTT.

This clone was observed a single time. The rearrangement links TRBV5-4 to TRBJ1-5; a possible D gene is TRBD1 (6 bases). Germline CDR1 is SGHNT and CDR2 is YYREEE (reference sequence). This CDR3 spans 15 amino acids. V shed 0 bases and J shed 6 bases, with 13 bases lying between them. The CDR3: CASSLDRAVSQPQHF. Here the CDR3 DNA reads TGTGCCAGCAGCTTGGACAGGGCGGTCAGTCAGCCCCAGCATTTT.

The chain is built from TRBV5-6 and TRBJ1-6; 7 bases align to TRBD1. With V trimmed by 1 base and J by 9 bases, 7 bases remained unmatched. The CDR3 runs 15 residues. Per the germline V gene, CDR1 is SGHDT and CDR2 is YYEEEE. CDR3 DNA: TGTGCCAGCAGCTTGTTTGGGACAGATAGTTCACCCCTCCACTTT. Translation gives CASSLFGTDSSPLHF. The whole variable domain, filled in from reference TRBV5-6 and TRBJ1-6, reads DAGVTQSPTHLIKTRGQQVTLRCSPKSGHDTVSWYQQALGQGPQFIFQYYEEEERQRGNFPDRFSGHQFPNYSSELNVNALLLGDSALYLCASSLFGTDSSPLHFGNGTRLTVT.

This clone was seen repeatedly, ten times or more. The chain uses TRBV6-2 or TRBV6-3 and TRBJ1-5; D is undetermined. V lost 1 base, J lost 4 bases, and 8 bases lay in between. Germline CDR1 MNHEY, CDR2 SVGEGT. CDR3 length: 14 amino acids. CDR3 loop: CASSYLAVNQPQHF. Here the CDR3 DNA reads TGTGCCAGCAGTTACTTGGCAGTAAATCAGCCCCAGCATTTT.

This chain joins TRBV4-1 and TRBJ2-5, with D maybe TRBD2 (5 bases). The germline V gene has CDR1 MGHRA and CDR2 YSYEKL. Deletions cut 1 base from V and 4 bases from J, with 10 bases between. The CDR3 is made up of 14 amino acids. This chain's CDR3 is CASSQGPAGETQYF. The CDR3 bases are TGCGCCAGCAGCCAAGGGCCTGCGGGAGAGACCCAGTACTTC.

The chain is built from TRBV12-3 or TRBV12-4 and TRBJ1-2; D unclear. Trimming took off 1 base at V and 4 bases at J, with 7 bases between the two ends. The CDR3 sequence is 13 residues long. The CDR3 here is CASSLDRTYGYTF. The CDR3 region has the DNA TGTGCCAGCAGTTTAGACAGAACCTATGGCTACACCTTC.

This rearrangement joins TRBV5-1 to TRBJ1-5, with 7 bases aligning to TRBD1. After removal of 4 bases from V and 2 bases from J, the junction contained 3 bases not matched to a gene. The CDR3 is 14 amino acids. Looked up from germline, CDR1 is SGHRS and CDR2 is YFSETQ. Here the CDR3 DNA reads TGCGCCAGCAGCATAACAGGGGGCAATCAGCCCCAGCATTTT. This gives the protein CASSITGGNQPQHF.

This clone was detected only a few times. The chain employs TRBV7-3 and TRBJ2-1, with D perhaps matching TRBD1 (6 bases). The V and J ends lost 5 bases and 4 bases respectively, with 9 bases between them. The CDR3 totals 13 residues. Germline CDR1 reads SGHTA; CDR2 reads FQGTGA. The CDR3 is CASSRTAYNEQFF. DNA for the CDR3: TGTGCCAGCAGCCGGACAGCATACAATGAGCAGTTCTTC.

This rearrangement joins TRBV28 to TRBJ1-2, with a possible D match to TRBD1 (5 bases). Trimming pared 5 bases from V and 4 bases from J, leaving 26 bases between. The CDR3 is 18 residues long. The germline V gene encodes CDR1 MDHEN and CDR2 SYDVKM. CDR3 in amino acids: CASSPNTWGGTDPYGYTF. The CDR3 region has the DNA TGTGCCAGCAGTCCAAACACCTGGGGAGGGACCGATCCCTATGGCTACACCTTC.

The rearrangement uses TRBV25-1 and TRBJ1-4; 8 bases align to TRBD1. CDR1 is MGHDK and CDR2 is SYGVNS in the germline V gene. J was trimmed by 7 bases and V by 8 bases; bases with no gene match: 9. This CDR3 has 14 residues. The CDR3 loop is CASSADRAGEKLFF. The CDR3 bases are TGTGCCAGCTCGGCGGACAGGGCCGGTGAAAAACTGTTTTTT.

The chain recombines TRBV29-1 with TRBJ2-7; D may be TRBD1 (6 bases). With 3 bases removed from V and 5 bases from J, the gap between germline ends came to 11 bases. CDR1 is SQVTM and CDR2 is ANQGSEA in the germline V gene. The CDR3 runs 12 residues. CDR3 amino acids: CSVDGGGHEQYF. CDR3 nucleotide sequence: TGCAGCGTTGATGGGGGCGGCCACGAGCAGTACTTC.

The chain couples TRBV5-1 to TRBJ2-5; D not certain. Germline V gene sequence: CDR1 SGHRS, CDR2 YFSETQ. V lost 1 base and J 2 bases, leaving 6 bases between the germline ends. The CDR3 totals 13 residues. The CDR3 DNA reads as TGCGCCAGCAGCTTGCGCAGACAAGAGACCCAGTACTTC. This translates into CASSLRRQETQYF.